Below are 20 T cell receptor beta chains sequenced from a single sample in a study of beta chain features in type 1 diabetes. Sequenced material consisted of expressed TCRB transcripts (all of the isolated RNA was reverse transcribed). Using immunoSEQ multiplex PCR, the repertoire was profiled, and TCRdb retains in-frame clones only, with some absent. The table lists 850,000 to 900,000 clones, 15% to 20% of them singletons. The source material was naive CD4+ T cells from blood. Receptor source: a woman between 18 and 29 years old in good health.

The chain has TRBV7-9 and TRBJ2-1, with 7 bases identical to TRBD1. There are 16 residues in the CDR3. J lost 10 bases, V lost 3 bases, and 15 bases had no gene match. Germline values: CDR1 SEHNR, CDR2 FQNEAQ (reference sequence). CDR3 DNA sequence: TGTGCCAGCAGCTTCCTAGGGACAGCCACTTTAGGGGAGCAGTTCTTC. Translating gives CASSFLGTATLGEQFF.

The genes are TRBV15 and TRBJ2-6; no reliable D call. Trimming pared 6 bases from V and 1 base from J, leaving 4 bases between. CDR1 is LNHNV, CDR2 YYDKDF, per germline (reference sequence). The CDR3 consists of 13 residues. The chain's CDR3 is CATRASGANVLTF. DNA for the CDR3: TGTGCCACCAGAGCTTCTGGGGCCAACGTCCTGACTTTC.

In its sample, this clone was seen a few times. The chain has TRBV4-2 and TRBJ2-5; the match to TRBD2 covers 10 bases. CDR3 length equals 16 residues. CDR1 is LGHNA, CDR2 YNFKEQ, per germline. The ends lost 0 bases at V and 4 bases at J; junction bases unmatched: 5. CDR3 DNA: TGTGCCAGCAGCCAAGAGGGGCGACTAGCGGGAGAGACCCAGTACTTC. Translation: CASSQEGRLAGETQYF.

This clone was seen only a few times. This chain joins TRBV4-1 and TRBJ2-1; D is uncertain. The CDR3 contains 13 residues. The germline V gene encodes CDR1 MGHRA and CDR2 YSYEKL. V dropped 2 bases and J dropped 12 bases, with 14 bases sitting between them. Written as DNA, the CDR3 is TGCGCCAGCAGCCAAAGTCTAACGGCTCGGCAGTTCTTC. Residues: CASSQSLTARQFF.

This clone appeared a few times. The chain has TRBV5-6 and TRBJ2-1; no clear D. This CDR3 comprises 12 residues. Germline lookup yields CDR1 SGHDT and CDR2 YYEEEE. Between the trimmed V and J ends, which lost 3 bases and 9 bases, there was a span of 10 bases. The CDR3 sequence is CASSCPLCEQFF. CDR3 sequence (DNA): TGTGCCAGCAGCTGCCCCTTATGTGAGCAGTTCTTC.

In this sample, this clone turned up a few times. The chain links TRBV5-1 to TRBJ2-1; a weak D match, TRBD1 (6 bases). The V end lost 4 bases, the J end lost 9 bases, and 20 bases lay between the germline ends. The germline gives CDR1 SGHRS, CDR2 YFSETQ. The CDR3 contains 15 residues. DNA of the CDR3: TGCGCCAGCAGCCCTACGACAGGTTCCTCGAGTGAGCAGTTCTTC. Protein product: CASSPTTGSSSEQFF.

J is TRBJ2-7 and V is TRBV5-1, with TRBD2 matching 7 bases. Germline CDR1 and CDR2: SGHRS and YFSETQ. Trimming took 8 bases from V and 1 from J; bases not matched to a gene: 18. This CDR3 spans 17 amino acids. The chain's CDR3 is CARPRASGAPKSYEQYF. CDR3 in DNA: TGCGCCAGACCCAGGGCTAGCGGAGCCCCCAAGTCCTACGAGCAGTACTTC.

This clone was observed a handful of times. This chain uses TRBV18 with TRBJ1-5; D ambiguous. Germline CDR1 reads KGHSH; CDR2 reads LQKENI. This CDR3 comprises 14 residues. V was cut by 2 bases and J by 0 bases, with 5 bases left in between. The CDR3 nucleotides are TGTGCCAGCTCACCAATTGATAGCAATCAGCCCCAGCATTTT. This encodes CASSPIDSNQPQHF.

The chain combines TRBV29-1 with TRBJ1-1; D ambiguous. There are 13 residues in the CDR3. Looked up from germline, CDR1 is SQVTM and CDR2 is ANQGSEA. Trimming left V 5 bases short and J 2 bases short, with 12 bases between. The CDR3 sequence is CSVRRVFNTEAFF. The CDR3 DNA reads as TGCAGCGTTCGGAGGGTGTTCAACACTGAAGCTTTCTTT.

The chain combines TRBV9 with TRBJ2-3, with 7 nucleotides matching TRBD2. J lost 11 bases, V lost 3 bases, and 6 bases had no gene match. Per germline, CDR1 SGDLS and CDR2 YYNGEE. The CDR3 contains 12 residues. CDR3 amino acids: CASSAGLNMQYF. The CDR3 DNA follows: TGTGCCAGCAGCGCGGGACTAAACATGCAGTATTTT.

V usage is TRBV7-9 and J usage is TRBJ2-7, with D hard to call. From germline, CDR1 is SEHNR and CDR2 FQNEAQ (reference sequence). The V and J ends lost 3 bases and 1 base respectively, with 16 bases between them. The CDR3 totals 16 residues. The CDR3, as DNA: TGTGCCAGCAGCTTCGGTCTCTCAAGGGCATCCTACGAGCAGTACTTC. This gives the protein CASSFGLSRASYEQYF.

This clone was seen a handful of times. Compared with germline, one end of the junction differs, possibly owing to a read error. V and J are TRBV19 and TRBJ2-7; D perhaps matches TRBD2 (5 bases). This CDR3 is built from 15 residues. Germline assignment: CDR1 LNHDA and CDR2 SQIVND (reference sequence). The DNA of the CDR3 is TGTGCCAGTAGGATAGAGGGCCAAAACTCCCACGAGCAGTACTTC. The encoded protein is CASRIEGQNSHEQYF.

The chain has TRBV28 and TRBJ1-1; D gene uncertain. This CDR3 is built from 11 residues. V was pared by 5 bases and J by 2 bases, with 3 bases between. Germline CDR1 and CDR2: MDHEN and SYDVKM. The CDR3 loop is CASSPNTEAFF. The CDR3 DNA reads as TGTGCCAGCAGTCCAAACACTGAAGCTTTCTTT.

This chain connects TRBV6-5 to TRBJ2-1; the D gene is possibly TRBD2 (7 bases). The V and J ends lost 5 bases and 10 bases respectively, with 21 bases between them. CDR3 length: 15 residues. In germline, CDR1 is MNHEY, CDR2 SVGAGI. CDR3 in amino acids: CASSQGGGPPGEQFF. In DNA, the CDR3 is TGTGCCAGCAGTCAAGGGGGAGGGCCGCCTGGAGAGCAGTTCTTC.

This chain uses TRBV28 with TRBJ2-7; 7 positions match TRBD1. The J segment lost 3 bases and the V segment lost 6 bases, leaving 8 bases of the junction unmatched. The CDR3 loop spans 14 amino acids. CDR1 and CDR2 (germline): MDHEN, SYDVKM. CDR3 sequence reads: CASRKGQDRYEQYF. In DNA form, the CDR3 reads TGTGCCAGCAGGAAAGGACAGGATCGCTACGAGCAGTACTTC.

This clone occurred a few times. J is TRBJ2-1 and V is TRBV29-1; D uncertain. V lost 3 bases and J 6 bases, leaving 6 bases between the germline ends. The CDR3 length is 11 residues. The germline V gene encodes CDR1 SQVTM and CDR2 ANQGSEA. In DNA form, the CDR3 reads TGCAGCGTTGACCCAGGCAATGAGCAGTTCTTC. As protein: CSVDPGNEQFF.

The genes are TRBV28 and TRBJ1-4; D not resolved. Trimming pared 3 bases from V and 8 bases from J, leaving 13 bases between. The V gene's germline CDR1 is MDHEN and CDR2 SYDVKM. The CDR3 runs 14 residues. As DNA, the CDR3 is TGTGCCAGCAGTTTCTCGGGTCGAAGGGAAAAACTGTTTTTT. Amino acid sequence: CASSFSGRREKLFF.

This clone was seen only a few times. The genes are TRBV7-9 and TRBJ2-7, with D possibly TRBD2 on 6 matching bases. In germline, CDR1 is SEHNR, CDR2 FQNEAQ (reference sequence). The CDR3 is made up of 17 amino acids. The V end lost 2 bases, the J end lost 0 bases, and 17 bases lay between the germline ends. The CDR3 here is CASSLPSSAGTSYEQYF. CDR3 bases: TGTGCCAGCAGCTTACCCTCTAGCGCAGGTACCTCCTACGAGCAGTACTTC.

This clone was found a few times. The V call is TRBV28, the J call TRBJ1-4, with D possibly TRBD1 on 5 matching bases. This CDR3 comprises 14 residues. Trimming left V 5 bases short and J 8 bases short, with 15 bases between. In germline, CDR1 is MDHEN, CDR2 SYDVKM. The CDR3 DNA reads TGTGCCAGCAGTCGACCGGGACGGGGGGAAAAACTGTTTTTT. Amino acid sequence: CASSRPGRGEKLFF.

There are a few counts of this clone. The chain is built from TRBV28 and TRBJ2-1; TRBD2 might be the D (5 bases). Trimming removed 4 bases at V and 6 bases at J, with 13 bases between. Germline CDR1 and CDR2: MDHEN and SYDVKM. The CDR3 spans 14 residues. In DNA, the CDR3 is TGTGCCAGCAGTTATTTCGGGATCCGCAATGAGCAGTTCTTC. Translation gives CASSYFGIRNEQFF.